Listed below are T cell receptor beta chains from one sample, sequenced in a study of Graves' ophthalmopathy and Graves' hyperthyroidism. TCRdb re-analysed the multiplex PCR reads in MiXCR, keeping a single row per CDR3 protein. The repertoire consists of 300,000 to 500,000 distinct CDR3 sequences, with 15% to 19% occurring once and the leading ten covering about 7%. Sequenced input: peripheral blood. Receptor source: a woman under 30 with stable Graves' hyperthyroidism. Both conserved end residues are part of each CDR3. The order of the fields is CDR3 protein, CDR3 DNA, J gene, D gene, clone size, V gene. The D gene is left open where the match is weak. The size of a clone is reported for some rows only, either as once, few or many, or as a class for expanded clones.

CDR3 protein: CASSPRVLMNTEAFF
CDR3 DNA: TGTGCCAGCTCACCGCGGGTTCTGATGAACACTGAAGCTTTCTTT
J gene: TRBJ1-1
D gene: .
clone size: few
V gene: TRBV18

CDR3 protein: CASSSRLRDRVRGNTIYF
CDR3 DNA: TGTGCCAGCAGCTCGCGGTTACGGGACAGGGTCAGAGGAAACACCATATATTTT
J gene: TRBJ1-3
D gene: TRBD1
clone size: many
V gene: TRBV11-2

CDR3 protein: CASSISPGTGTEAFF
CDR3 DNA: TGTGCCAGTAGTATAAGTCCAGGGACGGGGACTGAAGCTTTCTTT
J gene: TRBJ1-1
D gene: .
clone size: many
V gene: TRBV19

CDR3 protein: CASSYSRGRDYGYTF
CDR3 DNA: TGTGCCAGCAGTTACTCGAGGGGTAGGGACTATGGCTACACCTTC
J gene: TRBJ1-2
D gene: .
clone size: many
V gene: TRBV6-5

CDR3 protein: CASSLDGTSGQETQYF
CDR3 DNA: TGTGCCAGCAGCTTAGATGGGACTAGCGGCCAAGAGACCCAGTACTTC
J gene: TRBJ2-5
D gene: TRBD2
clone size: .
V gene: TRBV7-9

CDR3 protein: CASRGGVDKTSLHF
CDR3 DNA: TGTGCCAGCCGGGGGGGAGTGGATAAGACATCCCTCCACTTT
J gene: TRBJ1-6
D gene: .
clone size: few
V gene: TRBV12-3/TRBV12-4

CDR3 protein: CASTAGGPRNGYTF
CDR3 DNA: TGTGCCAGCACCGCCGGGGGGCCCAGGAATGGCTACACCTTC
J gene: TRBJ1-2
D gene: .
clone size: .
V gene: TRBV7-9

CDR3 protein: CASSQVETGPYSPLHF
CDR3 DNA: TGCGCCAGCAGCCAAGTTGAAACGGGGCCCTATTCACCCCTCCACTTT
J gene: TRBJ1-6
D gene: .
clone size: many
V gene: TRBV4-1

CDR3 protein: CASSSRQGETEAFF
CDR3 DNA: TGTGCCAGCAGCTCCAGACAGGGGGAAACTGAAGCTTTCTTT
J gene: TRBJ1-1
D gene: TRBD1
clone size: once
V gene: TRBV11-2

CDR3 protein: CASSQGQGHGYTF
CDR3 DNA: TGTGCCAGCAGCCAAGGACAGGGGCATGGCTACACCTTC
J gene: TRBJ1-2
D gene: TRBD1
clone size: many
V gene: TRBV3-1

CDR3 protein: CSVSSGRETEAFF
CDR3 DNA: TGCAGCGTCTCCTCAGGTCGGGAGACTGAAGCTTTCTTT
J gene: TRBJ1-1
D gene: .
clone size: many
V gene: TRBV29-1

CDR3 protein: CASSTRRDRGNTEAFF
CDR3 DNA: TGTGCCAGCAGTACCCGCCGGGACAGGGGTAACACTGAAGCTTTCTTT
J gene: TRBJ1-1
D gene: TRBD1
clone size: many
V gene: TRBV6-1

CDR3 protein: CSVRTGEFQDTQYF
CDR3 DNA: TGCAGCGTCCGGACAGGGGAGTTTCAAGATACGCAGTATTTT
J gene: TRBJ2-3
D gene: TRBD1
clone size: .
V gene: TRBV29-1

CDR3 protein: CASSSNRGHTGELCF
CDR3 DNA: TGTGCCAGTAGTTCCAACAGGGGGCACACCGGGGAGCTGTGTTTT
J gene: TRBJ2-2
D gene: TRBD1
clone size: once
V gene: TRBV19

CDR3 protein: CASSQDPFSNQPQHF
CDR3 DNA: TGTGCCAGCAGCCAAGATCCCTTTAGCAATCAGCCCCAGCATTTT
J gene: TRBJ1-5
D gene: .
clone size: .
V gene: TRBV4-2

CDR3 protein: CASRQGWGYTF
CDR3 DNA: TGCGCCAGCCGACAGGGTTGGGGCTACACCTTC
J gene: TRBJ1-2
D gene: TRBD1
clone size: .
V gene: TRBV10-2

CDR3 protein: CSVGTGNHAYGYTF
CDR3 DNA: TGCAGCGTGGGGACAGGGAATCACGCTTATGGCTACACCTTC
J gene: TRBJ1-2
D gene: TRBD1
clone size: many
V gene: TRBV29-1

CDR3 protein: CASSLNGPAGAFQETQYF
CDR3 DNA: TGTGCCAGCAGCTTGAACGGCCCAGCGGGGGCCTTCCAAGAGACCCAGTACTTC
J gene: TRBJ2-5
D gene: TRBD2
clone size: .
V gene: TRBV11-2

CDR3 protein: CSARDAKADYEQYF
CDR3 DNA: TGCAGTGCTAGAGACGCCAAAGCCGACTACGAGCAGTACTTC
J gene: TRBJ2-7
D gene: .
clone size: few
V gene: TRBV20-1

CDR3 protein: CASRDRDRLFYGYTF
CDR3 DNA: TGTGCCAGTAGAGATAGGGACAGACTTTTCTATGGCTACACCTTC
J gene: TRBJ1-2
D gene: TRBD1
clone size: many
V gene: TRBV19

CDR3 protein: CASSVSTGMGQETQYF
CDR3 DNA: TGTGCCAGCAGCGTATCGACAGGGATGGGCCAAGAGACCCAGTACTTC
J gene: TRBJ2-5
D gene: TRBD1
clone size: many
V gene: TRBV9

CDR3 protein: CASSERASGGTDTQYF
CDR3 DNA: TGTGCCAGCAGTGAAAGGGCTAGCGGGGGCACAGATACGCAGTATTTT
J gene: TRBJ2-3
D gene: TRBD2
clone size: few
V gene: TRBV2

CDR3 protein: CSRKTVNTGELFF
CDR3 DNA: TGCAGTAGAAAGACAGTCAACACCGGGGAGCTGTTTTTT
J gene: TRBJ2-2
D gene: .
clone size: few
V gene: TRBV20-1

CDR3 protein: CASSLGVGTSGMIGSYF
CDR3 DNA: TGTGCCAGCAGCTTAGGTGTCGGGACTAGCGGGATGATTGGGTCGTACTTC
J gene: TRBJ2-7
D gene: TRBD2
clone size: .
V gene: TRBV11-2

CDR3 protein: CASSLSQVGYGYTF
CDR3 DNA: TGTGCCAGCAGCTTATCCCAGGTCGGCTATGGCTACACCTTC
J gene: TRBJ1-2
D gene: .
clone size: .
V gene: TRBV7-2

CDR3 protein: CASSPYDRYNQPQHF
CDR3 DNA: TGTGCCAGCAGCCCCTACGACAGGTACAATCAGCCCCAGCATTTT
J gene: TRBJ1-5
D gene: .
clone size: many
V gene: TRBV9

CDR3 protein: CASSEPNQPQHF
CDR3 DNA: TGTGCCAGCAGTGAACCCAATCAGCCCCAGCATTTT
J gene: TRBJ1-5
D gene: .
clone size: many
V gene: TRBV6-1

CDR3 protein: CASRLTGKVTEAFF
CDR3 DNA: TGTGCCAGCAGATTGACAGGGAAGGTCACTGAAGCTTTCTTT
J gene: TRBJ1-1
D gene: TRBD1
clone size: many
V gene: TRBV6-1

CDR3 protein: CASQVKGTGELFF
CDR3 DNA: TGTGCCAGCCAGGTTAAGGGGACCGGGGAGCTGTTTTTT
J gene: TRBJ2-2
D gene: .
clone size: few
V gene: TRBV7-3

CDR3 protein: CASSRSDGTDGNTIYF
CDR3 DNA: TGTGCCAGCAGCCGCAGTGATGGGACAGACGGAAACACCATATATTTT
J gene: TRBJ1-3
D gene: TRBD1
clone size: many
V gene: TRBV3-1

CDR3 protein: CASRMAGVNTGELFF
CDR3 DNA: TGCGCCAGCAGGATGGCGGGGGTCAACACCGGGGAGCTGTTTTTT
J gene: TRBJ2-2
D gene: TRBD2
clone size: few
V gene: TRBV5-1

CDR3 protein: CASSQEGTQAAYEQYF
CDR3 DNA: TGTGCCAGCAGCCAAGAAGGGACACAAGCCGCATACGAGCAGTACTTC
J gene: TRBJ2-7
D gene: .
clone size: few
V gene: TRBV14

CDR3 protein: CASSERGQSSYEQYF
CDR3 DNA: TGTGCCAGCAGTGAACGTGGACAGAGCTCCTACGAGCAGTACTTC
J gene: TRBJ2-7
D gene: .
clone size: many
V gene: TRBV6-1

CDR3 protein: CASSAGVLDTEAFF
CDR3 DNA: TGTGCCAGCAGCGCAGGGGTCTTGGACACTGAAGCTTTCTTT
J gene: TRBJ1-1
D gene: .
clone size: many
V gene: TRBV12-3/TRBV12-4

CDR3 protein: CASSAWALAYEQYF
CDR3 DNA: TGTGCCAGCAGTGCTTGGGCCTTAGCCTACGAGCAGTACTTC
J gene: TRBJ2-7
D gene: .
clone size: many
V gene: TRBV11-2

CDR3 protein: CASSPRAGGSSGANVLTF
CDR3 DNA: TGCGCCAGCAGCCCTCGCGCAGGGGGGTCCTCTGGGGCCAACGTCCTGACTTTC
J gene: TRBJ2-6
D gene: .
clone size: .
V gene: TRBV5-1

CDR3 protein: CSARASGGIPDTQYF
CDR3 DNA: TGCAGTGCTAGAGCCAGCGGGGGAATACCAGATACGCAGTATTTT
J gene: TRBJ2-3
D gene: TRBD2
clone size: few
V gene: TRBV20-1

CDR3 protein: CASSESNRGSYGYTF
CDR3 DNA: TGCGCCAGCAGTGAGTCAAACAGGGGAAGCTATGGCTACACCTTC
J gene: TRBJ1-2
D gene: TRBD1
clone size: many
V gene: TRBV10-2

CDR3 protein: CASAVHYGYTF
CDR3 DNA: TGTGCCAGCGCCGTTCACTATGGCTACACCTTC
J gene: TRBJ1-2
D gene: .
clone size: few
V gene: TRBV11-2

CDR3 protein: CAWSVRGGTNYGYTF
CDR3 DNA: TGTGCCTGGAGTGTACGGGGGGGAACTAACTATGGCTACACCTTC
J gene: TRBJ1-2
D gene: .
clone size: .
V gene: TRBV30

CDR3 protein: CASSLQGSEAFF
CDR3 DNA: TGTGCCAGCAGTTTACAGGGATCTGAAGCTTTCTTT
J gene: TRBJ1-1
D gene: .
clone size: .
V gene: TRBV7-8

CDR3 protein: CASSLGVGATNEKLFF
CDR3 DNA: TGTGCCAGCAGTTTAGGGGTAGGGGCAACTAATGAAAAACTGTTTTTT
J gene: TRBJ1-4
D gene: .
clone size: many
V gene: TRBV12-3/TRBV12-4

CDR3 protein: CASSSSPLRQATPYEQYF
CDR3 DNA: TGTGCCAGCAGCTCCAGCCCCCTCCGACAGGCGACCCCTTACGAGCAGTACTTC
J gene: TRBJ2-7
D gene: .
clone size: many
V gene: TRBV7-8